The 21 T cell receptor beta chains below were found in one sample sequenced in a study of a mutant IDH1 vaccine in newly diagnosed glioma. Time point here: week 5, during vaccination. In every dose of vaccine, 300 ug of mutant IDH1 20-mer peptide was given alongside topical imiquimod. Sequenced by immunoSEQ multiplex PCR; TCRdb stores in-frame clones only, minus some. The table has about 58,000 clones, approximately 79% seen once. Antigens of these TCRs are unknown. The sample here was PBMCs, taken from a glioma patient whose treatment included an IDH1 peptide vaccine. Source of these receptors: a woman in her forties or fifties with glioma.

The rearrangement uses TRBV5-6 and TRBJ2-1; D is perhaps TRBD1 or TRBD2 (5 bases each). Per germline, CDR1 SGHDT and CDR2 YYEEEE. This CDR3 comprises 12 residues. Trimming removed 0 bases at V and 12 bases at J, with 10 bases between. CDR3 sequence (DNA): TGTGCCAGCAGCTTGGCCTTGGGGACGCAGTTCTTC. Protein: CASSLALGTQFF.

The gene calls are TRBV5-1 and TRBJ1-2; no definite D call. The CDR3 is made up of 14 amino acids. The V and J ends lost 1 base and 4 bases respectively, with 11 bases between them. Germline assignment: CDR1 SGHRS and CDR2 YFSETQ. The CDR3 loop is CASSLRTDGYGYTF. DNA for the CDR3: TGCGCCAGCAGCTTGAGGACGGATGGCTATGGCTACACCTTC.

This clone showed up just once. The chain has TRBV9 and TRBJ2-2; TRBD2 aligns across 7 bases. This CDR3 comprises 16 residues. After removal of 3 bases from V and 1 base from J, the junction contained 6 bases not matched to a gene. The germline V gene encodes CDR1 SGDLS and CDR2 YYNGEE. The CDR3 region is CASSAAGGGNTGELFF. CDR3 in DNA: TGTGCCAGCAGCGCCGCGGGCGGGGGGAACACCGGGGAGCTGTTTTTT.

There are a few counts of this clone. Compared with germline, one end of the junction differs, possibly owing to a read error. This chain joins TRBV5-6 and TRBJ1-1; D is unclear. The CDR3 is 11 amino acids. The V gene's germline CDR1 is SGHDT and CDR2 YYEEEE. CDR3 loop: CASSLGTEAFF. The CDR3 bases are TGTGCCAGCAGTTTGGGGACTGAAGCTTTCTTT.

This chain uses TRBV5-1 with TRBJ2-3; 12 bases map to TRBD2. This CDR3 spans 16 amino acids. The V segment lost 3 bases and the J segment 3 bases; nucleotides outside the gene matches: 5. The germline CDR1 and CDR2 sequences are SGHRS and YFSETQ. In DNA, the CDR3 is TGCGCCAGCAGCTCCCTGACTAGCGGGGGAACAGATACGCAGTATTTT. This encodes CASSSLTSGGTDTQYF. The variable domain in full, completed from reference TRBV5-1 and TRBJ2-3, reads KAGVTQTPRYLIKTRGQQVTLSCSPISGHRSVSWYQQTPGQGLQFLFEYFSETQRNKGNFPGRFSGRQFSNSRSEMNVSTLELGDSALYLCASSSLTSGGTDTQYFGPGTRLTVL.

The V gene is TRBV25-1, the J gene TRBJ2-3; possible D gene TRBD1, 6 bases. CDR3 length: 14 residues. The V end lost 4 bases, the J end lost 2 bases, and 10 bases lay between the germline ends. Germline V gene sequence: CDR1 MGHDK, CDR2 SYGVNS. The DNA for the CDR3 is TGTGCCAGCAGTGTAGCAGGGGCCACAGATACGCAGTATTTT. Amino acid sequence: CASSVAGATDTQYF.

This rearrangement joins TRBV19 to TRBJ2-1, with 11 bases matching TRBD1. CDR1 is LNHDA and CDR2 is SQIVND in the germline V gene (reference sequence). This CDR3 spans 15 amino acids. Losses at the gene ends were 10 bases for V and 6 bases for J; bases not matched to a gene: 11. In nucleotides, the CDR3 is TGTGCCACCTCGAACCGGGACAGGGGGTCCAATGAGCAGTTCTTC. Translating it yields CATSNRDRGSNEQFF.

The CDR3, as DNA: TGTGCCAGCAGCGCCCTAATATCAGGCGGGGCCAACGTCCTGACTTTC. Translation gives CASSALISGGANVLTF. This sequence joins TRBV9 and TRBJ2-6; D unresolved. CDR3 length equals 16 residues. Germline CDR1 and CDR2: SGDLS and YYNGEE. V was pared by 3 bases and J by 4 bases, with 14 bases between.

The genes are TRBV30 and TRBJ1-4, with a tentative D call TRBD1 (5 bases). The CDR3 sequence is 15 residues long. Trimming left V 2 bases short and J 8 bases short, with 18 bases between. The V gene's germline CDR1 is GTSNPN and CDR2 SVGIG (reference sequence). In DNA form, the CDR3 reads TGTGCCTGGAGTACTCGGTTGGGGGTAGGAGAAAAACTGTTTTTT. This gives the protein CAWSTRLGVGEKLFF.

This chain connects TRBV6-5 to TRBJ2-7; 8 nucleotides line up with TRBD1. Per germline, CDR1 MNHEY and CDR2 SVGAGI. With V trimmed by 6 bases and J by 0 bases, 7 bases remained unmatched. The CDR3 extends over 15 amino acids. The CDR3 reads CASSHGQGSSYEQYF. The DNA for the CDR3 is TGTGCCAGCAGCCACGGACAGGGTAGCTCCTACGAGCAGTACTTC.

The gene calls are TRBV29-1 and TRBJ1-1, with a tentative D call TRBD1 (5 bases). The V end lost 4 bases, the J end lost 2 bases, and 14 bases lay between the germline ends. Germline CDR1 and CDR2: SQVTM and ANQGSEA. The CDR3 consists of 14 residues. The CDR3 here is CSVGGRDDNTEAFF. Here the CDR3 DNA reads TGCAGCGTTGGGGGCAGGGACGATAACACTGAAGCTTTCTTT.

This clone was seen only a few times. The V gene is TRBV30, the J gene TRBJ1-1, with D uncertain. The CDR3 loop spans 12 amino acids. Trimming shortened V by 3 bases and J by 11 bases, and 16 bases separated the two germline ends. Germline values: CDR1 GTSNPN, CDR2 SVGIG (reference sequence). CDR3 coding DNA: TGTGCCTGGAGGCTACTAGAGGGAGCGGCTTTCTTT. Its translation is CAWRLLEGAAFF.

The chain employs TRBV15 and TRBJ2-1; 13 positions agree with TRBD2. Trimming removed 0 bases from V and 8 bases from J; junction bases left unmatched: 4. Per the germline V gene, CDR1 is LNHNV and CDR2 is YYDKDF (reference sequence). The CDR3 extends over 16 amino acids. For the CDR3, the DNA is TGTGCCACCAGCAGAGAACTAGCGGGGGGGCTCGATGAGCAGTTCTTC. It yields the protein CATSRELAGGLDEQFF.

As DNA, the CDR3 is TGTGCCAGCAGCGTATCGGCCGGCGTCGGAGTCGATACGCAGTATTTT. It codes for CASSVSAGVGVDTQYF. The chain combines TRBV9 with TRBJ2-3; D unresolved. Per the germline V gene, CDR1 is SGDLS and CDR2 is YYNGEE. Trimming left V 1 base short and J 6 bases short, with 18 bases between. The length of the CDR3 is 16 residues.

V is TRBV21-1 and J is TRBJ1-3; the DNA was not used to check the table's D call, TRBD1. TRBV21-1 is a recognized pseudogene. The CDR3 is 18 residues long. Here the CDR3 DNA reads TGTGCCAGCAAGTTAGACCGACAGGCCCAATATTGTGGAAACACCATATATTTT. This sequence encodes CASKLDRQAQYCGNTIYF.

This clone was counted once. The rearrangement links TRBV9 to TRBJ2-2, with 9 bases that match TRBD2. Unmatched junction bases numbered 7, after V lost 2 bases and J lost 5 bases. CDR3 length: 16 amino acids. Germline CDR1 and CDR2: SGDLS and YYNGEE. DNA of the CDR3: TGTGCCAGCAGCGTTCTACTAGCGGGTGTTACCGGGGAGCTGTTTTTT. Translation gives CASSVLLAGVTGELFF.

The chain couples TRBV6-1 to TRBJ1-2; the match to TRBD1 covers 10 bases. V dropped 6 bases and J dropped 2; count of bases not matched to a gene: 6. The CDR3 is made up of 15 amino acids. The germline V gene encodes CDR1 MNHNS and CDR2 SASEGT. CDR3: CASSERDRGNYGYTF. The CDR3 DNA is TGTGCCAGCAGCGAGAGGGACAGGGGAAACTATGGCTACACCTTC.

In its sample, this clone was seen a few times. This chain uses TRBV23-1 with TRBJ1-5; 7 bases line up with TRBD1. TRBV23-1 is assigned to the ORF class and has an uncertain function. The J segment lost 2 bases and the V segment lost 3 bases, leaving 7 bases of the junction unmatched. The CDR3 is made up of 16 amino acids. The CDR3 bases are TGCGCCAGCAGTCAGGGAACAGGGGAGGGCAATCAGCCCCAGCATTTT. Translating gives CASSQGTGEGNQPQHF.

CDR3 in amino acids: CASSSSGPQAAFF. Here the CDR3 DNA reads TGTGCCAGCAGCAGCTCCGGGCCTCAGGCAGCTTTCTTT. The chain links TRBV5-5 to TRBJ1-1; no clear D gene. CDR1 is SGHKS and CDR2 is YYEKEE in the germline V gene (reference sequence). This CDR3 comprises 13 residues. V was cut by 4 bases and J by 10 bases, with 17 bases left in between. The complete variable domain, with remaining parts taken from reference TRBV5-5 and TRBJ1-1, reads DAGVTQSPTHLIKTRGQQVTLRCSPISGHKSVSWYQQVLGQGPQFIFQYYEKEERGRGNFPDRFSARQFPNYSSELNVNALLLGDSALYLCASSSSGPQAAFFGQGTRLTVV.

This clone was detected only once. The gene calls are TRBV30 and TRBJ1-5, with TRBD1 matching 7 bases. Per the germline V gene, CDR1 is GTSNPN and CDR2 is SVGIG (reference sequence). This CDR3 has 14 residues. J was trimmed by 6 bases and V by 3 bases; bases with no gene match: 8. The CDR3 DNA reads TGTGCCTGGAGCGTAGGGGGCACGGGTCAGCCCCAGCATTTT. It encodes CAWSVGGTGQPQHF. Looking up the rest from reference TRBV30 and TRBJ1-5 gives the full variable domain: SQTIHQWPATLVQPVGSPLSLECTVEGTSNPNLYWYRQAAGRGLQLLFYSVGIGQISSEVPQNLSASRPQDRQFILSSKKLLLSDSGFYLCAWSVGGTGQPQHFGDGTRLSIL.

The CDR3 loop is CASSLRAGGSYEQYF. CDR3 coding DNA: TGTGCCAGCAGCTTGAGGGCAGGGGGCTCCTACGAGCAGTACTTC. V usage is TRBV5-4 and J usage is TRBJ2-7; TRBD1 aligns across 7 bases. The germline CDR1 and CDR2 sequences are SGHNT and YYREEE (reference sequence). CDR3 length: 15 amino acids. The V and J ends lost 1 base and 0 bases, in that order; junction bases with no gene match: 4.